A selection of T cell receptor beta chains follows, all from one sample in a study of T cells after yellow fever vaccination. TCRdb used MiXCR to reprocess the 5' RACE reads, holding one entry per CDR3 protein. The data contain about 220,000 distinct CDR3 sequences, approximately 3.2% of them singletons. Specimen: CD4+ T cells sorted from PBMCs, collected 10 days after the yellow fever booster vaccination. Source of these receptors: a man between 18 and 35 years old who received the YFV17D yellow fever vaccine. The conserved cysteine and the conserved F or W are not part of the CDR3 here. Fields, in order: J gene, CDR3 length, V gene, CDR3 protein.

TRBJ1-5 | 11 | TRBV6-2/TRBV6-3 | ASTRQGFQPQH
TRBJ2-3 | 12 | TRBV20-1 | SAPTGGNTDTQY
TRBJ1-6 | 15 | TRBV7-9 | ASSLTSGTAYNSPLH
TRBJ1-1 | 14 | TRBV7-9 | ASSPLRGRRNTEAF
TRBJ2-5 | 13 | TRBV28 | ASSKISGGAETQY
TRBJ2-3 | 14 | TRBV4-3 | ASSQEARPATDTQY
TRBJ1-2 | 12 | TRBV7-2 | ASSPRISVDGYT
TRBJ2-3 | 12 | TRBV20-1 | SVPVRSRGDTQY
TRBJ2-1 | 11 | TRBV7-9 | ASSLGSAAEQF
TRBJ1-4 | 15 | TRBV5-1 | ASSSLPRGGTNEKLF
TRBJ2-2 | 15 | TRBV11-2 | ASSLRPRGKRTGELF
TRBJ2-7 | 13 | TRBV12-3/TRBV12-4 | ASSFLQGKSYEQY
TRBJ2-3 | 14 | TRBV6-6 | ASSSPGTSGTDTQY
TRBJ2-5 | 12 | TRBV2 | AVRGEGGIKTQY
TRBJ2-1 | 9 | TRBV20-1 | SARRGHEQF
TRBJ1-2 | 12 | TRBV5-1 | ASSLGTGSDGYT
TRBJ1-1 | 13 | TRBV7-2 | ASSVQGAQGTEAF
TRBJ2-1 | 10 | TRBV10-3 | AITDSYNEQF
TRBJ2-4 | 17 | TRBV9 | ASSKPLPGPEIAKNIQY
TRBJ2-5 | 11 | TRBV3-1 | ASSQTDQGTQY
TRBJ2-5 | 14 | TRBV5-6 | ASSPQLTSGGRTQY
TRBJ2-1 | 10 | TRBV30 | AWSGLPSKQF
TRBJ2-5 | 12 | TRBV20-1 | SARDGAAQETQY
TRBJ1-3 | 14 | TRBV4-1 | ASSQVTPTGAGTIY
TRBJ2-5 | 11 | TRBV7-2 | ASGLAGQETQY
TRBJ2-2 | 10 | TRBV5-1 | ASRGGAGELF
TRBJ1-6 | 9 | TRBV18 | ASSTGGELH
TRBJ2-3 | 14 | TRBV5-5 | ASSPLGGFSADTQY
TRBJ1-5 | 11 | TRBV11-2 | ASSLTYAQPQH
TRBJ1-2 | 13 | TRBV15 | ATSRDLEGNYGYT
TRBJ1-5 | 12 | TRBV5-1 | ASSEGYSNQPQH
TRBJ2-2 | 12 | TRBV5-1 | ASSNQVNTGELF
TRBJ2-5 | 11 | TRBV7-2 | ASSSSFGETQY
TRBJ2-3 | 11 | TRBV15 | ATSVDRADTQY
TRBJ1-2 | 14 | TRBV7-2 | ASSSVRQGANYGYT
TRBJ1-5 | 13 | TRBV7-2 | ASSWTGPSHQPQH
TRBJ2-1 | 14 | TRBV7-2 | ASSPPLAGIGNEQF
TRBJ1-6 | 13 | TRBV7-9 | ASSRDPKGNSPLH
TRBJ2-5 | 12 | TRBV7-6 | ASSPLSGVKTQY
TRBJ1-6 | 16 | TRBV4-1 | ASSHIQGRGGENSPLH
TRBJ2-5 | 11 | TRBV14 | ASSMRTGETQY
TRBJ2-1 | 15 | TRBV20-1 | SARDFRYSGRVNEQF
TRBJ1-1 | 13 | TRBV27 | ASSRNTGGNTEAF
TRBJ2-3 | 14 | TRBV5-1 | ASSLEPTSATDTQY
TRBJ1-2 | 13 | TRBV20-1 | SASPDSLTNYGYT
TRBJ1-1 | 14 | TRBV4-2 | ASSQDQRQGPPEAF